This TCR beta chain was captured by sequencing in a study of OX40 agonist ivuxolimab in advanced cancers. Profiled with immunoSEQ multiplex PCR; TCRdb holds only in-frame clones, not every one. The data contain about 21,000 clones, 70% to 90% of them singletons. This clone was recorded once. This CDR3 is built from 13 residues. Per the germline V gene, CDR1 is MNHEY and CDR2 is SVGAGI. V was clipped by 2 bases and J by 7 bases; unmatched bases: 3. The sequenced sample was CD4+ or CD8+ T cells sorted from blood, obtained in a trial of the OX40 agonist ivuxolimab. The rearrangement joins TRBV6-5 to TRBJ1-2, with 8 bases matching TRBD1. The TCR originated in an adult with an advanced solid tumor such as melanoma, head and neck, liver or kidney cancer. The CDR3 loop is CASSYDGTGGYTF. CDR3 DNA sequence: TGTGCCAGCAGTTACGACGGGACAGGTGGCTACACCTTC.